This T cell receptor (beta chain) was sequenced for a study of shared clonotypes between healthy human individuals. Terminally differentiated effector memory CD45RA+ cells were excluded by CCR7 positive selection of CD45RO-negative cells. For every subset, genomic DNA was evenly distributed across several immunoSEQ plates. Sequencing was performed with immunoSEQ multiplex PCR; in TCRdb, only in-frame clones are kept and a portion is missing. In the table there are about 2.2 million clones, roughly 95% of which are singletons. General study findings and limits: The study found lower generation probabilities in non-shared clonotypes than in those shared by all four donors. How much donors shared clonotypes was expected to be affected by sequencing depth.

With regard to this clone: As yet, its antigen is unknown.

This receptor was taken from a man aged 18 to 30 in good health. Some clones in this sample may be carry-over from other donors' samples. The sequenced sample was naive CD8+ T cells from PBMCs.

The CDR3 sequence: CASSLSGWEKNIQYF. CDR3 sequence (DNA): TGTGCCAGCAGTTTATCAGGGTGGGAAAAAAACATTCAGTACTTC. This chain connects TRBV28 to TRBJ2-4, with D perhaps TRBD1 (5 bases). With 1 base removed from V and 4 bases from J, the gap between germline ends came to 11 bases. Germline V gene data show CDR1 as MDHEN and CDR2 as SYDVKM. This CDR3 has 15 residues.